This T cell receptor (beta chain) was obtained from a study of shared clonotypes between healthy human individuals. Measured with immunoSEQ multiplex PCR; TCRdb has only the in-frame clones, and not every one. The data show about 2 million clones, with approximately 95% seen just once and around 0.13% held by the top ten. Study-wide results and caveats: Naive subsets, compared against memory subsets, generally had larger estimated richness values.

A word on this clone: Its specificity is unknown. It is unclear where the CDR3 begins or ends on the DNA, so no DNA is shown, and the CDR3 is as TCRdb lists it.

Inclusive of both ends, the CDR3 amounts to 13 amino acids. Looked up from germline, CDR1 is MNHNY and CDR2 is SVGAGI (reference sequence). Input material: naive CD4+ T cells sorted from blood. Specified subset: CD45RA+ positively selected. This sequence originates from a man between 18 and 29 years old in good health. The V gene is TRBV6-6, the J gene TRBJ2-7; the DNA was not compared with TRBD1, the D call given in the table. Here the CDR3 reads CASSSSTGALRFF.